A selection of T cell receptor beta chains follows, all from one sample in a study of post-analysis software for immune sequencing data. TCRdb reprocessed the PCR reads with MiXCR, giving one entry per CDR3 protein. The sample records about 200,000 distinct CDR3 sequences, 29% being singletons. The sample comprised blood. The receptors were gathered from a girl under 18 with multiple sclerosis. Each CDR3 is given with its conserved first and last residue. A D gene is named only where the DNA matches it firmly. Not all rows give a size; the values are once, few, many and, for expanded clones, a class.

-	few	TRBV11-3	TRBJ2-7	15	CASSLSSGVGYEQYF	TGTGCCAGCAGCTTAAGTTCCGGGGTAGGTTACGAGCAGTACTTC
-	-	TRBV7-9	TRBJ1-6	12	CASSLGGAPLHF	TGTGCCAGCAGCTTAGGTGGTGCACCCCTCCACTTT
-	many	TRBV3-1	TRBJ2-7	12	CASSHPAYEQYF	TGTGCCAGCAGCCACCCAGCCTACGAGCAGTACTTC
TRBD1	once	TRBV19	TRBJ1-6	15	CASRKSQGASSPLHF	TGTGCCAGCCGAAAGTCCCAGGGGGCAAGTTCACCCCTCCACTTT
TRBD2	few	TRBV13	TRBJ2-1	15	CASSSGLAFSNEQFF	TGTGCCAGCAGCTCGGGACTAGCATTCTCCAATGAGCAGTTCTTC
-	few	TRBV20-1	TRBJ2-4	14	CSASSGAGRDIQYF	TGCAGTGCTAGTTCGGGAGCTGGAAGGGACATTCAGTACTTC
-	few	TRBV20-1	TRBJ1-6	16	CSASATLSSYNSPLHF	TGCAGTGCTAGCGCCACTCTGAGCTCCTATAATTCACCCCTCCACTTT
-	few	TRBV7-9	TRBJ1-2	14	CASSPGTQSYGYTF	TGTGCCAGCAGCCCGGGGACACAGAGCTATGGCTACACCTTC
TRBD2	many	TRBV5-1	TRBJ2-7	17	CASSLVASGMNHYEQYF	TGCGCCAGCAGCTTGGTGGCTAGCGGGATGAATCACTACGAGCAGTACTTC
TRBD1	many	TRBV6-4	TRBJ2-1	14	CASSEGQGHNEQFF	TGTGCCAGCAGTGAGGGACAGGGACACAATGAGCAGTTCTTC
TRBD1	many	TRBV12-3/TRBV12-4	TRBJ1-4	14	CASSPTGKNEKLFF	TGTGCCAGCAGCCCGACAGGGAAGAATGAAAAACTGTTTTTT
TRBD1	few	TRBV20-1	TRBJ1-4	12	CRAAGGNEKLFF	TGCAGGGCGGCAGGGGGAAATGAAAAACTGTTTTTT
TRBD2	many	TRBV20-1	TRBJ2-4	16	CSAPPTSGSLENIQYF	TGCAGTGCTCCCCCAACTAGCGGGAGTTTGGAAAACATTCAGTACTTC
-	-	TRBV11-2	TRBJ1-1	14	CASINYDTSTEAFF	TGTGCCAGCATTAATTATGACACCTCCACTGAAGCTTTCTTT
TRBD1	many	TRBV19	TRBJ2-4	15	CASSPQGKAKNIQYF	TGTGCCAGTAGCCCACAGGGGAAGGCCAAAAACATTCAGTACTTC
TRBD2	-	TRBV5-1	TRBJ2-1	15	CASSLSGGKYNEQFF	TGCGCCAGCAGCTTGAGCGGGGGGAAATACAATGAGCAGTTCTTC
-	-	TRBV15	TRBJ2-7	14	CATSDREASYEQYF	TGTGCCACCAGTGACAGGGAGGCCTCCTACGAGCAGTACTTC
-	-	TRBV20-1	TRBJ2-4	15	CSAPWGSAENSPLYF	TGCAGTGCACCTTGGGGGTCGGCTGAGAATTCACCCCTCTACTTC
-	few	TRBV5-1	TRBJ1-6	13	CASRESKDSPLHF	TGCGCCAGCAGGGAGTCAAAGGATTCACCCCTCCACTTT
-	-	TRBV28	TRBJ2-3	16	CASSAPFKGSPDTQYF	TGTGCCAGCAGTGCCCCTTTTAAGGGGTCTCCAGATACGCAGTATTTT
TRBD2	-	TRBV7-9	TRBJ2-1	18	CASSARLAGGPPLNEQFF	TGTGCCAGCAGCGCCCGACTAGCGGGGGGCCCTCCTCTCAATGAGCAGTTCTTC
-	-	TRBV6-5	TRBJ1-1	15	CASSYKRERVTEAFF	TGTGCCAGCAGTTACAAGAGGGAACGGGTCACTGAAGCTTTCTTT
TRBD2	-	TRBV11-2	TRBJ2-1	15	CASSWASGRYNEQFF	TGTGCCAGCAGCTGGGCTAGCGGGAGGTACAATGAGCAGTTCTTC
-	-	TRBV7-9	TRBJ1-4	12	CASSLSPGKLFF	TGTGCCAGCAGCTTATCTCCGGGAAAACTGTTTTTT
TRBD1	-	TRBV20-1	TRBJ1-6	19	CSAREGDRWGMTYNSPLHF	TGCAGTGCTAGAGAGGGGGACAGGTGGGGAATGACCTATAATTCACCCCTCCACTTT
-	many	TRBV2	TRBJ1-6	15	CASSRNGAINSPLHF	TGTGCCAGCAGCCGTAACGGGGCGATTAATTCACCCCTCCACTTT
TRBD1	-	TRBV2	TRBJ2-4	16	CASNPQGALAKNIQYF	TGTGCCAGCAACCCCCAGGGGGCTCTAGCCAAAAACATTCAGTACTTC
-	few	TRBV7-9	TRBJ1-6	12	CASSLADSPLHF	TGTGCCAGCAGCTTAGCGGATTCACCCCTCCACTTT
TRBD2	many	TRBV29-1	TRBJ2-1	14	CSGGRLAGGGEQFF	TGCAGCGGGGGCCGACTAGCGGGAGGAGGGGAGCAGTTCTTC